This is a list of T cell receptor beta chains from one sample in a study of T cells in localized non-small cell lung cancer. The table came from immunoSEQ multiplex PCR; TCRdb's copy has only in-frame clones and leaves some out. The table lists 45,000 or so clones, under 90% of them singletons. The specimen comprised peripheral blood mononuclear cells, sampled before any cancer treatment. All receptors derive from a man aged 40 to 70 with stage III lung adenocarcinoma. The CDR3 runs from the conserved cysteine through the conserved F or W. The D gene is left open where the match is weak. The size entry is marked missing in some rows and otherwise reads once, few, many or a size class.

clone_size | j_call | d_call | v_call | cdr3_aa | cdr3_nt
NA | TRBJ2-7 | NA | TRBV30 | CAWTWGGEQYF | TGTGCCTGGACCTGGGGAGGCGAGCAGTACTTC
NA | TRBJ1-6 | NA | TRBV7-9 | CASSLSGVTYNSPLHF | TGTGCCAGCAGCTTGTCAGGAGTAACCTATAATTCACCCCTCCACTTT
NA | TRBJ1-1 | TRBD1 | TRBV15 | CATSRWAGQQNTEAFF | TGTGCCACCAGCAGGTGGGCGGGACAGCAGAACACTGAAGCTTTCTTT
NA | TRBJ2-6 | NA | TRBV6-5 | CASSPHLSGANVLTF | TGTGCCAGCAGCCCCCACTTGTCTGGGGCCAACGTCCTGACTTTC
NA | TRBJ2-3 | TRBD2 | TRBV4-1 | CASSQVASGGSKDTQYF | TGCGCCAGCAGCCAAGTGGCTAGCGGGGGGTCCAAAGATACGCAGTATTTT
once | TRBJ1-1 | NA | TRBV11-1 | CASSLNRWGADSRNTEAFF | TGTGCCAGCAGCTTAAATCGATGGGGGGCCGACTCCAGGAACACTGAAGCTTTCTTT
few | TRBJ2-2 | NA | TRBV6-1 | CASSDRGRRNTGELFF | TGTGCCAGCAGTGACCGGGGACGGAGGAACACCGGGGAGCTGTTTTTT
NA | TRBJ2-3 | NA | TRBV27 | CASSPGLGWDTQYF | TGTGCCAGCAGTCCCGGACTCGGGTGGGATACGCAGTATTTT